This paragraph covers one TCR beta chain sequence. The V and J ends lost 3 bases and 0 bases respectively, with 6 bases between them. This CDR3 is 13 amino acids long. Germline CDR1 reads SQVTM; CDR2 reads ANQGSEA. It was with random hexamers that roughly 0.45 to 1 ug RNA was reverse transcribed. Amplification of TCR beta CDR3 by immunoSEQ multiplex PCR spanned 54 Vbeta and 13 Jbeta. TCRdb passed the immunoSEQ multiplex PCR reads through MiXCR, listing each CDR3 protein once. The repertoire includes a few hundred thousand distinct CDR3 sequences, about 93% of them detected once, and about 0.07% sits in the top ten. The data are from a study of CD8 T cells in Susac syndrome.

The clonotype was recovered from a human donor with multiple sclerosis. Sequenced sample: CD4+ T cells from PBMCs. The chain is built from TRBV29-1 and TRBJ1-3; no definite D call. CDR3 DNA: TGCAGCGTTGACGGCCCCTCTGGAAACACCATATATTTT. It encodes CSVDGPSGNTIYF.